The T cell receptor beta chain under discussion was sequenced for a study of immune heterogeneity within non-small cell lung tumors. Findings of the study overall: Tumor sites in a patient shared identical dominant CDR3 beta clonotypes and also carried site-unique high-frequency clones. With local tumor mutational burden, local T-cell clonality showed a moderate but significant correlation (R roughly 0.3). Clonotypes of T-cell receptor beta found at high frequency were largely distinct between individual patients.

Multiplex PCR relied on 32 V and 13 J primers to amplify TCR beta CDR3. In TCRdb, the multiplex PCR reads were re-called with MiXCR into one record per CDR3 protein. The sample carries approximately 4,600 distinct CDR3 sequences, more than 25% recorded once. The CDR3 totals 16 residues. Trimming cost V 1 base and J 4 bases; bases outside gene matches: 5. Germline V gene data show CDR1 as LGHDT and CDR2 as YNNKEL (reference sequence). This clonotype was seen a handful of times. The target antigen is unknown. The starting template was genomic DNA from bulk tumor, 600 ng per sample. Each primary tumor yielded several biopsies, collected far apart from one another at surgery. It was patients with untreated, newly diagnosed non-small cell lung cancer who underwent curative surgery.

The chain couples TRBV3-1 to TRBJ2-3, with 10 nucleotides matching TRBD2. Sequenced input: lung tumor tissue. The TCR originated in a woman aged 50 to 60 with non-small cell lung cancer. CDR3 region: CASSQGAGGFPDTQYF. DNA for the CDR3: TGTGCCAGCAGCCAAGGAGCGGGAGGGTTCCCAGATACGCAGTATTTT.